These T cell receptor beta chains were read from a single sample in a study of identical twins. TCRdb re-analysed the 5' RACE reads in MiXCR, keeping a single row per CDR3 protein. The sample records some 730,000 distinct CDR3 sequences, 15% to 20% being singletons. A further study also used this sample, focusing on T cells expressing NK-cell markers.

Sequencing was carried out using PBMCs. These receptors all come from a woman aged 18-29 years in good health. Both conserved end residues are part of each CDR3. The D gene is left open where the match is weak. Not every row has a clone size; where given, it reads once, few, many or a size class.

clone_size j_call v_call d_call cdr3_nt cdr3_aa
NA TRBJ2-1 TRBV29-1 TRBD2 TGCAGCTTCTTACTAGCGGGAGGGCCAGGTGAGCAGTTCTTC CSFLLAGGPGEQFF
many TRBJ2-7 TRBV7-9 NA TGTGCCAGCAGCCAAGACAGGTCGGAGCAGTACTTC CASSQDRSEQYF
NA TRBJ1-4 TRBV7-9 NA TGTGCCAGCAGCTCATGGGGCCGAAAACTGTTTTTT CASSSWGRKLFF
NA TRBJ1-2 TRBV2 NA TGTGCCAGCAGTGAACGAGCCGGAAATGGCTACACCTTC CASSERAGNGYTF
few TRBJ2-2 TRBV29-1 NA TGCAGCGTTGAGATCGGGCCAGGGCACACCGGGGAGCTGTTTTTT CSVEIGPGHTGELFF
NA TRBJ2-2 TRBV12-1 NA NA CASSDRDFKHRGAVFF
few TRBJ2-3 TRBV20-1 TRBD2 TGCAGTGCTAGAGTCGCGGGAGGGCCAGATACGCAGTATTTT CSARVAGGPDTQYF
NA TRBJ2-3 TRBV20-1 NA TGCAGTGCTCCCAACCCAATTAGCACAGATACGCAGTATTTT CSAPNPISTDTQYF
NA TRBJ1-4 TRBV30 NA TGTGCCTGGAGTGCAGGAGGGTCTAATGAAAAACTGTTTTTT CAWSAGGSNEKLFF
NA TRBJ2-2 TRBV29-1 TRBD1 TGCAGCGTTGTGGGGACAGGAGGCGTCGGGGAGCTGTTTTTT CSVVGTGGVGELFF
NA TRBJ2-3 TRBV6-2/TRBV6-3 TRBD2 TGTGCCAGCAGACGAAGCGGGGGAGTCACAGATACGCAGTATTTT CASRRSGGVTDTQYF
NA TRBJ2-7 TRBV18 NA TGTGCCAGCTCACCCGCAGGGTCCTACCAAGTCTCGTCCGAGCAGTACTTC CASSPAGSYQVSSEQYF
NA TRBJ2-7 TRBV3-1 NA TGTGCCAGCAGTAGAGGGACTGGAAACTACGAGCAGTACTTC CASSRGTGNYEQYF
NA TRBJ2-7 TRBV10-3 NA TGTGCCATCATGGAGGAAGACGGCGCCTACGAGCAGTACTTC CAIMEEDGAYEQYF
few TRBJ2-7 TRBV12-3/TRBV12-4 NA TGTGCCAGCAGTTTAACTGAGAGCAGCTATTACGAGCAGTACTTC CASSLTESSYYEQYF